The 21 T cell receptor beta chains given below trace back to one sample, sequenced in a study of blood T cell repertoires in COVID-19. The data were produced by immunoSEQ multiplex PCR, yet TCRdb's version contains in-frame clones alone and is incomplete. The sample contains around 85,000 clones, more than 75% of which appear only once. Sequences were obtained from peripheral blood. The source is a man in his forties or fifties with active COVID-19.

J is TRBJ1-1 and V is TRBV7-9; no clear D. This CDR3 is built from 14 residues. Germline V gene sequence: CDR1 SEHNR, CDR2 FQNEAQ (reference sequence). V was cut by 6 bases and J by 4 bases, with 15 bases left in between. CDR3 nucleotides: TGTGCCAGCAGTCAGAACGTCGGAGGCACTGAAGCTTTCTTT. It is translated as CASSQNVGGTEAFF.

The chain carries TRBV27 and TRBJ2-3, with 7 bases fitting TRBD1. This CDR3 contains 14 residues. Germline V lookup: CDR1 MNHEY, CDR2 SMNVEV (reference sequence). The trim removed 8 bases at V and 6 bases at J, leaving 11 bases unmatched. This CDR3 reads CASAERGPLDTQYF. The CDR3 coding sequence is TGTGCCAGCGCCGAGAGGGGGCCCTTGGATACGCAGTATTTT.

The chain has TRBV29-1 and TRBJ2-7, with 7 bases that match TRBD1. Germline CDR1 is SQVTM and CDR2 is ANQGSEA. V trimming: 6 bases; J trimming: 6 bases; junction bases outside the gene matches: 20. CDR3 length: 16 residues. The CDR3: CSVQGPTGFLRSEQYF. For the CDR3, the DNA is TGCAGCGTCCAAGGTCCGACAGGGTTTCTTAGGAGCGAGCAGTACTTC.

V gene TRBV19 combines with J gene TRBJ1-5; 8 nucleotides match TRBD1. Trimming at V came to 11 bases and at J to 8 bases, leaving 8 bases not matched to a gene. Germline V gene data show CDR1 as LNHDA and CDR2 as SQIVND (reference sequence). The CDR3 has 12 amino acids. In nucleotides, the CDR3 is TGTGCCTCGAGGACAGGGTTGGAGCCCCAGCATTTT. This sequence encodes CASRTGLEPQHF.

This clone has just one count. CDR3 residues: CASSEQPLTVNTEAFF. In nucleotides, the CDR3 is TGTGCCAGCAGTGAACAACCGTTGACAGTAAACACTGAAGCTTTCTTT. The chain joins TRBV6-1 to TRBJ1-1; D is possibly TRBD1 (5 bases). Germline values: CDR1 MNHNS, CDR2 SASEGT. V lost 2 bases and J 2 bases, leaving 15 bases between the germline ends. This CDR3 spans 16 amino acids.

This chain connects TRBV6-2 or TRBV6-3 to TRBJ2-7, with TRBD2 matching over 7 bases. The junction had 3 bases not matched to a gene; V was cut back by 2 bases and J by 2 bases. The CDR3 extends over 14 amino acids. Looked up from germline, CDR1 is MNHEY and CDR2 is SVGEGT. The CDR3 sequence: CASSYKSGAYEQYF. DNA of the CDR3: TGTGCCAGCAGTTACAAAAGCGGGGCCTACGAGCAGTACTTC.

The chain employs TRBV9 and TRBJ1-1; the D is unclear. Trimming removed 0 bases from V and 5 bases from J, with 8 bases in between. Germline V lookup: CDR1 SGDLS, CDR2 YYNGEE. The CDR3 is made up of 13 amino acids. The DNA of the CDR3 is TGTGCCAGCAGCGTAGCTGAGATTACTGAAGCTTTCTTT. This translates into CASSVAEITEAFF.

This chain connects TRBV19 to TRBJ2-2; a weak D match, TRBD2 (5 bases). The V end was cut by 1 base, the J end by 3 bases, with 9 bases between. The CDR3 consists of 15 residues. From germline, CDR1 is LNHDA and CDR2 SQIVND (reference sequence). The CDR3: CASSIAGVDTGELFF. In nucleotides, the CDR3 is TGTGCCAGTAGTATAGCCGGGGTGGACACCGGGGAGCTGTTTTTT. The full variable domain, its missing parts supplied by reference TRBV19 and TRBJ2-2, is DGGITQSPKYLFRKEGQNVTLSCEQNLNHDAMYWYRQDPGQGLRLIYYSQIVNDFQKGDIAEGYSVSREKKESFPLTVTSAQKNPTAFYLCASSIAGVDTGELFFGEGSRLTVL.

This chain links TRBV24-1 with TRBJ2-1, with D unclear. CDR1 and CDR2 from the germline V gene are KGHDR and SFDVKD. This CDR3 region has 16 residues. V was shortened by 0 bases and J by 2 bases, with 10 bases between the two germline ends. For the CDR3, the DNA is TGTGCCACCAGTGATTTGCGTGGCGGTGCCTACAATGAGCAGTTCTTC. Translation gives CATSDLRGGAYNEQFF.

The CDR3 sequence: CASRLGRGPSYGYTF. The CDR3 bases are TGTGCCAGCAGACTTGGCAGGGGGCCTTCCTATGGCTACACCTTC. The chain has TRBV6-5 and TRBJ1-2; TRBD1 aligns across 8 bases. The CDR3 sequence is 15 residues long. Germline loops: CDR1 MNHEY, CDR2 SVGAGI. Unmatched junction bases numbered 10, after V lost 6 bases and J lost 4 bases.

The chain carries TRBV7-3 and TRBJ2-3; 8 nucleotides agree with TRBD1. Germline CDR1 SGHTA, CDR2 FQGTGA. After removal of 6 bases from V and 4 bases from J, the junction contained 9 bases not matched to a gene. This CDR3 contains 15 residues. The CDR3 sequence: CASSPTGQGPDTQYF. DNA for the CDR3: TGTGCCAGCAGTCCAACTGGACAGGGCCCAGATACGCAGTATTTT.

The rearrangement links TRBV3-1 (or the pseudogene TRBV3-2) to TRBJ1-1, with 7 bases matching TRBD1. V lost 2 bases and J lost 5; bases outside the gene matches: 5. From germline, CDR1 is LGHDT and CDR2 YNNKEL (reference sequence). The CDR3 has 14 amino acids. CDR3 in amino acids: CASSQQGTVTEAFF. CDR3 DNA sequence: TGTGCCAGCAGCCAACAGGGGACAGTGACTGAAGCTTTCTTT.

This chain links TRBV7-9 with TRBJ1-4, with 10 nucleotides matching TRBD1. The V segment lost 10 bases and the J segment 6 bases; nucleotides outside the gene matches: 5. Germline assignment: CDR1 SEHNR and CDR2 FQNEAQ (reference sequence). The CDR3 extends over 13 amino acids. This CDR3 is CAIATGGYEKLFF. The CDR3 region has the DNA TGTGCCATCGCGACAGGGGGCTATGAAAAACTGTTTTTT.

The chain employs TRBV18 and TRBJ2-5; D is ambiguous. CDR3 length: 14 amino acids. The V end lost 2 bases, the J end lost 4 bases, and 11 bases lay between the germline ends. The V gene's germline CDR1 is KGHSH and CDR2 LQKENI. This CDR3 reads CASSPSGERETQYF. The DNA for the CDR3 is TGTGCCAGCTCACCAAGTGGAGAGCGAGAGACCCAGTACTTC.

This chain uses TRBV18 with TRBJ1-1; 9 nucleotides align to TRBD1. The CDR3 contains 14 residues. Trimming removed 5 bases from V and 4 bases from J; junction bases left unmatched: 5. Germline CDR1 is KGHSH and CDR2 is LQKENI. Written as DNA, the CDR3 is TGTGCCAGCTCATCGACAGGGGGGGCCACTGAAGCTTTCTTT. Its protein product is CASSSTGGATEAFF.

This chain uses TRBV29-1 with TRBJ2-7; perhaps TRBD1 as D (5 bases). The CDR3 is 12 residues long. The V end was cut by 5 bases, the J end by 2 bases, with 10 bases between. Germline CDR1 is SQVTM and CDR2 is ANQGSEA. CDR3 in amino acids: CSVRQGTYEQYF. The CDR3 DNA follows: TGCAGCGTTCGGCAGGGCACCTACGAGCAGTACTTC.

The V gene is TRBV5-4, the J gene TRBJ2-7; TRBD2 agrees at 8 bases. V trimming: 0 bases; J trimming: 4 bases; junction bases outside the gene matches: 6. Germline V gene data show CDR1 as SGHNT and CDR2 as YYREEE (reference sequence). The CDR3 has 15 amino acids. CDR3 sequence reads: CASSLGGTRTYEQYF. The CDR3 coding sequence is TGTGCCAGCAGCTTGGGAGGGACTAGAACATACGAGCAGTACTTC.

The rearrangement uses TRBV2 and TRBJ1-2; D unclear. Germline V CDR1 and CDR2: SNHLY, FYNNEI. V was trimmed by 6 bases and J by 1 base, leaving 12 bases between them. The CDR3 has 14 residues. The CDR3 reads CASSRGRGNYGYTF. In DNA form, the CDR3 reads TGTGCCAGCAGCCGCGGACGGGGTAACTATGGCTACACCTTC.

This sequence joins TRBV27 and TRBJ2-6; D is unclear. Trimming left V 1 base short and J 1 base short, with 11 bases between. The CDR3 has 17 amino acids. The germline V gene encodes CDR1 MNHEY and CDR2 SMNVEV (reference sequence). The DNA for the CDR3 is TGTGCCAGCAGTTTATTACTACACGAATCTGGGGCCAACGTCCTGACTTTC. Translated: CASSLLLHESGANVLTF.

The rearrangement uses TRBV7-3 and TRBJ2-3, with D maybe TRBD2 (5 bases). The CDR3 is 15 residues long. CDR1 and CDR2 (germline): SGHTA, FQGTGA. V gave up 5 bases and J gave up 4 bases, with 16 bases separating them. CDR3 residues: CASSPLAASPDTQYF. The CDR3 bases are TGTGCCAGCAGCCCTCTGGCGGCTAGCCCAGATACGCAGTATTTT. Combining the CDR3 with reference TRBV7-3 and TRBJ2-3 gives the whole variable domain GAGVSQTPSNKVTEKGKYVELRCDPISGHTALYWYRQSLGQGPEFLIYFQGTGAADDSGLPNDRFFAVRPEGSVSTLKIQRTERGDSAVYLCASSPLAASPDTQYFGPGTRLTVL.

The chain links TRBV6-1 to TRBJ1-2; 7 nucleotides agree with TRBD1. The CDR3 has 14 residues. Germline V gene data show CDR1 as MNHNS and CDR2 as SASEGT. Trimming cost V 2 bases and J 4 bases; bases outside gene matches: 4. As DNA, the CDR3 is TGTGCCAGCAGTGAAAGACAGGGAACCTATGGCTACACCTTC. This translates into CASSERQGTYGYTF.